This section outlines one T cell receptor (beta chain) sequence together with its context. Its antigen is still unknown. The input lacks base qualities; no much larger clone sits a single base away. The germline V gene gives CDR1 as SGHVS and CDR2 as FQNEAQ. The trim is 3 bases for V and 8 bases for J, with a gap of 8 bases between the germline ends. From the cysteine up to the phenylalanine, the CDR3 has a length of 12 residues. CDR3 DNA only is kept here, 36 bases in frame from base 1. High-throughput TCR beta sequencing profiled peripheral blood CD8+ and CD4+ T cells from healthy donors, Susac syndrome patients and multiple sclerosis patients. Susac syndrome patients met recently defined diagnostic criteria for definite or probable disease. Bulk CD8+ and CD4+ T cells were purified by magnetic negative isolation, whereas CD8+ TEMRA cells were enriched by FACS. Blood was collected in EDTA tubes and processed within 24 hours, with PBMCs isolated through density gradient centrifugation. PBMCs intended for TCR sequencing were frozen in liquid nitrogen and were later thawed in a 37 degrees C water bath. A purity of at least 90% was achieved for sorted or isolated CD4+, CD8+ and CD8+ TEMRA cells.

RNA was extracted using the RNeasy kit, and roughly 0.5 to 1 microgram was reverse transcribed with random hexamers. TCR beta CDR3 regions were amplified with the immunoSEQ multiplex PCR assay covering 54 Vbeta and 13 Jbeta segments. PCR amplification bias was corrected using a synthetic template baseline for primer optimization and computational correction. On the study's bioinformatics: Reads were assigned to V, D and J genes according to IMGT and analyzed in immunoSEQ Analyzer, with only productive sequences retained. To calculate clonality, Shannon entropy was normalized by log2 of the number of productive unique sequences and then subtracted from one. For each patient and control, public and private clones were evaluated among the 100 most prevalent clones. Clones were defined as Susac-specific if absent from the healthy and MS cohorts, from roughly 1,100 published viral clones and from other ImmuneACCESS disease sequences. Clones were called with MiXCR by TCRdb after fastp trimmed the public reads at Q25, and only in-frame beta chains were retained. Every entry covers one CDR3 protein and lists the most common genes and DNA from its rows. These V and J calls originate from TCRdb's pipeline instead of the authors' own analysis. Here the sample has fewer than 85,000 distinct CDR3 sequences; 94% occur a single time. The ten largest make up 0.5% to 0.65% of the sample.

This specimen belongs to a study of CD8 T cells in Susac syndrome (dated by TCRdb to the late 2010s). For context, the study as a whole: Among the sequenced Susac syndrome patients, more than 5 had clinically active disease and roughly 8 were in clinical remission. Susac syndrome patients were therapy-naive, on corticosteroids (some also receiving IVIg), or on IVIg alone at blood withdrawal. Whether CD8+ T cell activation and differentiation in Susac syndrome was antigen driven was tested using repertoire sequencing. CD8+ T cell repertoire clonality was compared between about 12 healthy donors, approximately 14 Susac syndrome patients and around 15 multiple sclerosis patients. Results and caveats for the whole study, not just this receptor: CD8+ repertoires in Susac syndrome showed clonal expansion, which was highest in CD8+ TEMRA cells and was greater in clinically active patients than in remitting patients. The number of individuals in the TCR sequencing and HLA analysis was recognized as being relatively small. In the total CD8+ and CD8+ TEMRA repertoires, 15 to 20 and five Susac-specific public clones, respectively, were identified.

Sequenced material: CD8+ T cells from PBMCs. The clonotype was recovered from a human donor with Susac syndrome. The sequence is built from TRBV7-8 and TRBJ2-1; no D segment can be confidently identified. The DNA sequence is TGTGCCAGCAGCTTGGGCCGGGATGAGCAGTTCTTC. This encodes CASSLGRDEQFF.